A single sample gave rise to the 22 T cell receptor beta chains below, sequenced in a study of control samples from healthy donors and cancer patients (dated by TCRdb to 2019 to 2021). Library construction relied on the immunoSEQ multiplex PCR assay. What TCRdb holds here is the immuneACCESS table cut down to in-frame rearrangements. Part of the clones is not present; checked against another copy, under half of the missing clones reflect an unresolved V gene, and the others are unexplained. The sample records roughly 130,000 clones, about 88% of which are singletons. Roughly 3.2% of the sample goes to the ten largest clones. The sequenced sample was blood. The source is a man aged 50 to 59 in good health.

This clone was seen a single time. J is TRBJ2-5 and V is TRBV5-4, with 8 bases matching TRBD2. The CDR3 length is 15 residues. The germline gives CDR1 SGHNT, CDR2 YYREEE (reference sequence). J lost 2 bases, V lost 3 bases, and 6 bases had no gene match. This chain's CDR3 is CASSSQRGKQETQYF. The CDR3 nucleotides read TGTGCCAGCAGCTCCCAGCGGGGGAAACAAGAGACCCAGTACTTC.

The chain couples TRBV11-2 to TRBJ2-1; 7 bases match TRBD1. Unmatched junction bases numbered 3, after V lost 0 bases and J lost 13 bases. CDR3 length equals 12 residues. Germline loops: CDR1 SGHAT, CDR2 FQNNGV. The chain's CDR3 is CASSLDNRGQFF. As DNA, the CDR3 is TGTGCCAGCAGCTTAGACAACAGGGGACAGTTCTTC.

The chain recombines TRBV29-1 with TRBJ2-5, with D maybe TRBD2 (5 bases). The CDR3 totals 12 residues. Germline V gene data show CDR1 as SQVTM and CDR2 as ANQGSEA. The germline V and J ends were trimmed by 4 bases and 2 bases, with 8 bases remaining between them. CDR3 nucleotide sequence: TGCAGCGTTGTCGGGGTTCAAGAGACCCAGTACTTC. Protein: CSVVGVQETQYF.

The chain uses TRBV10-3 and TRBJ2-2; the D is unclear. This CDR3 has 12 residues. Germline values: CDR1 ENHRY, CDR2 SYGVKD. V dropped 3 bases and J dropped 7 bases, with 6 bases sitting between them. This chain's CDR3 is CAISDTGGELFF. The CDR3 nucleotides read TGTGCCATCAGTGATACGGGCGGGGAGCTGTTTTTT.

This rearrangement joins TRBV19 to TRBJ1-1; 8 bases agree with TRBD1. Germline V CDR1 and CDR2: LNHDA, SQIVND (reference sequence). The CDR3 loop spans 14 amino acids. J was trimmed by 4 bases and V by 1 base; bases with no gene match: 2. CDR3 nucleotide sequence: TGTGCCAGTAGTATAGGGACAGGGATCACTGAAGCTTTCTTT. It is translated as CASSIGTGITEAFF.

This clone was observed a handful of times. The V call is TRBV13, the J call TRBJ2-7, with D hard to call. V dropped 3 bases and J dropped 6 bases, with 9 bases sitting between them. This CDR3 spans 12 amino acids. Germline CDR1 reads PRHDT; CDR2 reads FYEKMQ (reference sequence). The CDR3 DNA sequence: TGTGCCAGCAGCTTGCTTTGGGGCGAGCAGTACTTC. It translates to CASSLLWGEQYF.

J is TRBJ1-5 and V is TRBV6-5; D uncertain. There are 14 residues in the CDR3. The germline CDR1 and CDR2 sequences are MNHEY and SVGAGI. V lost 8 bases, J lost 0 bases, and 11 bases lay in between. The CDR3: CASADQYSNQPQHF. DNA for the CDR3: TGTGCCAGCGCCGACCAGTATAGCAATCAGCCCCAGCATTTT.

DNA for the CDR3: TGTGCCATCGACGCGGATCGGGGGGGGTCAGATACGCAGTATTTT. Amino acid sequence: CAIDADRGGSDTQYF. The chain employs TRBV10-3 and TRBJ2-3; 8 bases are a match to TRBD2. Germline assignment: CDR1 ENHRY and CDR2 SYGVKD. V gave up 8 bases and J gave up 4 bases; unmatched junction bases: 11. This CDR3 region has 15 residues.

The chain employs TRBV5-1 and TRBJ1-4; D remains ambiguous. The germline gives CDR1 SGHRS, CDR2 YFSETQ. The CDR3 spans 13 residues. V was trimmed by 4 bases and J by 7 bases, leaving 11 bases between them. The CDR3 loop reads CASSLEVGEKLFF. DNA of the CDR3: TGCGCCAGCAGCCTTGAGGTCGGTGAAAAACTGTTTTTT. The complete variable domain, with remaining parts taken from reference TRBV5-1 and TRBJ1-4, reads KAGVTQTPRYLIKTRGQQVTLSCSPISGHRSVSWYQQTPGQGLQFLFEYFSETQRNKGNFPGRFSGRQFSNSRSEMNVSTLELGDSALYLCASSLEVGEKLFFGSGTQLSVL.

The chain joins TRBV6-2 or TRBV6-3 to TRBJ2-5; 12 bases line up with TRBD2. CDR1 is MNHEY and CDR2 is SVGEGT in the germline V gene. With 5 bases clipped from V and 3 bases from J, the junction kept 10 bases outside the gene matches. The CDR3 has 17 amino acids. The CDR3 spells CASSPGLTSGGKETQYF. The CDR3 DNA follows: TGTGCCAGCAGTCCCGGGCTGACTAGCGGGGGAAAAGAGACCCAGTACTTC.

The rearrangement uses TRBV15 and TRBJ1-1; the match to TRBD1 covers 8 bases. CDR3 length: 16 amino acids. The germline V gene has CDR1 LNHNV and CDR2 YYDKDF (reference sequence). V dropped 0 bases and J dropped 4; count of bases not matched to a gene: 7. The DNA of the CDR3 is TGTGCCACCAGCAGAGAGCAGGGGGCTTTGGGCACTGAAGCTTTCTTT. Encoded protein: CATSREQGALGTEAFF.

The genes are TRBV7-8 and TRBJ2-2; D unresolved. V shed 0 bases and J shed 6 bases, with 11 bases lying between them. CDR3 size: 15 residues. Germline lookup yields CDR1 SGHVS and CDR2 FQNEAQ. CDR3 sequence: CASSLAALPAGELFF. For the CDR3, the DNA is TGTGCCAGCAGCTTAGCGGCCCTACCCGCCGGGGAGCTGTTTTTT. Full variable domain (remainder filled in from reference TRBV7-8 and TRBJ2-2): GAGVSQSPRYKVAKRGQDVALRCDPISGHVSLFWYQQALGQGPEFLTYFQNEAQLDKSGLPSDRFFAERPEGSVSTLKIQRTQQEDSAVYLCASSLAALPAGELFFGEGSRLTVL.

The chain has TRBV5-5 and TRBJ1-4; D ambiguous. Trimming took 4 bases from V and 0 from J, leaving 7 bases between them. This CDR3 has 14 residues. Per germline, CDR1 SGHKS and CDR2 YYEKEE (reference sequence). In nucleotides, the CDR3 is TGTGCCAGCAGCGTCAGCACAACTAATGAAAAACTGTTTTTT. Translated, it gives CASSVSTTNEKLFF.

This clone was recorded only once. The V gene is TRBV30, the J gene TRBJ2-7; possibly TRBD2 for D (7 bases). Germline V gene data show CDR1 as GTSNPN and CDR2 as SVGIG (reference sequence). V was cut by 0 bases and J by 6 bases, with 12 bases left in between. This CDR3 spans 13 amino acids. The CDR3 DNA reads as TGTGCCTGGAGTGTACTCGGGGGGCGCGAGCAGTACTTC. Residues: CAWSVLGGREQYF.

The rearrangement uses TRBV19 and TRBJ1-1; D gene unclear. Trimming stripped 5 bases from V and 11 bases from J, with 18 bases between. CDR1 LNHDA and CDR2 SQIVND come from the germline V gene (reference sequence). There are 13 residues in the CDR3. The CDR3: CASSPTLRQIAFF. Written as DNA, the CDR3 is TGTGCCAGTAGTCCCACTTTGCGCCAGATTGCTTTCTTT.

The chain couples TRBV29-1 to TRBJ2-7; 15 nucleotides line up with TRBD2. The CDR3 consists of 17 residues. The V and J ends lost 3 bases and 3 bases, in that order; junction bases with no gene match: 9. CDR1 and CDR2 from the germline V gene are SQVTM and ANQGSEA. The CDR3: CSVEGGLAGGRGYEQYF. CDR3 nucleotides: TGCAGCGTTGAGGGGGGACTAGCGGGGGGCCGGGGCTACGAGCAGTACTTC.

The chain is built from TRBV30 and TRBJ1-6; no clear D gene. The V end lost 3 bases, the J end lost 8 bases, and 14 bases lay between the germline ends. The length of the CDR3 is 14 residues. From germline, CDR1 is GTSNPN and CDR2 SVGIG (reference sequence). The CDR3 reads CAWRFQSPYSPLHF. CDR3 coding DNA: TGTGCCTGGAGGTTCCAGAGTCCGTATTCACCCCTCCACTTT.

The J gene is TRBJ2-7, the V gene TRBV11-1; D might be TRBD1 or TRBD2, each matching 5 bases. This CDR3 is built from 15 residues. Trimming shortened V by 5 bases and J by 5 bases, and 19 bases separated the two germline ends. Germline lookup yields CDR1 SGHAT and CDR2 FQDESV (reference sequence). CDR3 sequence (DNA): TGTGCCAGCAGCCCCGGGACCACAGCGACGGACGAGCAGTACTTC. This codes for CASSPGTTATDEQYF.

This chain links TRBV6-5 with TRBJ2-1; TRBD2 might be the D (5 bases). CDR3 length: 13 residues. Trimming removed 4 bases from V and 4 bases from J, with 8 bases in between. CDR1 and CDR2 (germline): MNHEY, SVGAGI. The CDR3 spells CASSFGVYNEQFF. The CDR3, as DNA: TGTGCCAGCAGTTTCGGGGTATACAATGAGCAGTTCTTC.

The chain has TRBV29-1 and TRBJ2-7; 11 bases are a match to TRBD1. This CDR3 region has 15 residues. After removal of 6 bases from V and 5 bases from J, the junction contained 12 bases not matched to a gene. Germline V gene lookup returns CDR1 SQVTM and CDR2 ANQGSEA. The CDR3 spells CSVLKGGQGGHEQYF. As DNA, the CDR3 is TGCAGCGTCCTCAAAGGGGGACAGGGGGGCCACGAGCAGTACTTC.

The chain employs TRBV25-1 and TRBJ2-4; weak D call: TRBD2 (5 bases). Trimming left V 4 bases short and J 0 bases short, with 10 bases between. The length of the CDR3 is 15 residues. Per the germline V gene, CDR1 is MGHDK and CDR2 is SYGVNS. The CDR3 DNA reads TGTGCCAGCAGTGGAGGGAGTTTAGCCAAAAACATTCAGTACTTC. Translated, it gives CASSGGSLAKNIQYF.

V and J are TRBV3-1 (or the pseudogene TRBV3-2) and TRBJ2-6, with D hard to call. V was cut by 10 bases and J by 3 bases, with 13 bases left in between. CDR3 size: 14 residues. Germline loops: CDR1 LGHDT, CDR2 YNNKEL (reference sequence). In DNA, the CDR3 is TGTGCCAAAGTCCCGGCGGATGGGGCCAACGTCCTGACTTTC. As protein: CAKVPADGANVLTF.